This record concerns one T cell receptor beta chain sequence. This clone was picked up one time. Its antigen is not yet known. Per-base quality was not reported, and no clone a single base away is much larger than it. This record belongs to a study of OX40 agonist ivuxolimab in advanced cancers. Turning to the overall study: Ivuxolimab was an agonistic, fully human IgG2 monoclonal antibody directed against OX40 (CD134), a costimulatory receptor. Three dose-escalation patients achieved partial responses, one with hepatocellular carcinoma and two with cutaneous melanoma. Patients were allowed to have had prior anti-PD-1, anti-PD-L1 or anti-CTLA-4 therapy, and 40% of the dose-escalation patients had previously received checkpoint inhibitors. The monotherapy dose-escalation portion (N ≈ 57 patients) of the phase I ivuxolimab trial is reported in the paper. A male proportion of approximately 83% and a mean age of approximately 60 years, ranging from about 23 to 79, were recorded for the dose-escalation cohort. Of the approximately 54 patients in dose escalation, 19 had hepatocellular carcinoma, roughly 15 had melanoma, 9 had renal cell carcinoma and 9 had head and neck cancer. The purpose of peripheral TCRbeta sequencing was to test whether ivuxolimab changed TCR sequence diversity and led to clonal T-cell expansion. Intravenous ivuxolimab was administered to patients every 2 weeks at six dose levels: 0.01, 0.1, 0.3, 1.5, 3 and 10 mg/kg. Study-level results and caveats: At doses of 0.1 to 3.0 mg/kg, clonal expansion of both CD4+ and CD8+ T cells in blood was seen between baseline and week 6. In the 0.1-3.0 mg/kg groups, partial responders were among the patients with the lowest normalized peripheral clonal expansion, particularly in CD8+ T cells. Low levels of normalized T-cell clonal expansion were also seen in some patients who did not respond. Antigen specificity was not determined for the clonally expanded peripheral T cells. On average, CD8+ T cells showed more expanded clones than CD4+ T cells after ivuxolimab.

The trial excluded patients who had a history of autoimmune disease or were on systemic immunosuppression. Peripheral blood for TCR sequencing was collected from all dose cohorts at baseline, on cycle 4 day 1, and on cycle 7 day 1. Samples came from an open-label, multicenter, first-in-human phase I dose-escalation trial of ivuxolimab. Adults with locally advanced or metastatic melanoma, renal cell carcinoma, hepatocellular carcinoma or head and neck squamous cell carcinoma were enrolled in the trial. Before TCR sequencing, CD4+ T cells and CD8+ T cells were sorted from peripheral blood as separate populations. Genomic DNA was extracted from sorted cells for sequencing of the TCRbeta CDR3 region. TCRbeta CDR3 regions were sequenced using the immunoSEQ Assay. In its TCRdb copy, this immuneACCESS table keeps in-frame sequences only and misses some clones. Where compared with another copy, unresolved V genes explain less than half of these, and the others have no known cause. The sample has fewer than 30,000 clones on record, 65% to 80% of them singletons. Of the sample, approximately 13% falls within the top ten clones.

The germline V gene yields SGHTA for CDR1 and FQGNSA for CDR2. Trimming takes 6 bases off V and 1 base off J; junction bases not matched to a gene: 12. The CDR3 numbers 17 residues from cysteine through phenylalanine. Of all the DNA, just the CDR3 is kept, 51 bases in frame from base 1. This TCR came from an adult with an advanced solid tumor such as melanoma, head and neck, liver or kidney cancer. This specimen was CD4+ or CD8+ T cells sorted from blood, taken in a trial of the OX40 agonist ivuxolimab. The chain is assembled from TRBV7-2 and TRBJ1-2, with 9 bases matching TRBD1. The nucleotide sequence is TGTGCCAGCAGTCTCACAGGGGGCGCATACGATAACTATGGCTACACCTTC. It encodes CASSLTGGAYDNYGYTF.